This TCR beta chain was observed in a study of patients and donors after allogeneic stem cell transplantation. CDR3 length equals 15 residues. Trimming took 5 bases from V and 7 from J; bases not matched to a gene: 5. TCRdb re-analysed the RT-PCR reads in MiXCR, keeping a single row per CDR3 protein. The repertoire holds some 960,000 distinct CDR3 sequences, with 18% as singletons. This clonotype came up many times. J is TRBJ2-1 and V is TRBV12-3 or TRBV12-4; 13 bases fit TRBD2. What was sequenced was blood, either unsorted or a sorted T cell fraction (not recorded which). The sequence was obtained from a human donor who was either an allogeneic HSCT recipient or a stem cell or donor lymphocyte infusion donor (not recorded which). It is not recorded whose cells these are; they may come from a transplant donor. In DNA form, the CDR3 reads TGTGCCAGCAGTCCACAGGGACTAGCGGGGAATGAGCAGTTCTTC. Its protein product is CASSPQGLAGNEQFF.